The source of this T cell receptor (beta chain) is a study of response to subunit inactivated influenza vaccine. Study-wide points: Authors suggested few new T cells are recruited by each seasonal influenza vaccination.

V was shortened by 0 bases and J by 2 bases, with 11 bases between the two germline ends. CDR3 length: 14 residues. The germline V gene encodes CDR1 SQVTM and CDR2 ANQGSEA. TCRdb redid the calling of the RT-PCR reads with MiXCR, one entry per CDR3 protein. Of 500,000 to 600,000 distinct CDR3 sequences in the sample, about 10% were seen once. Comment on this clonotype: Its cognate antigen is unknown.

The gene calls are TRBV29-1 and TRBJ2-7; tentative D call: TRBD1 (5 bases). This material consisted of PBMCs from blood, taken on the day of vaccination. The TCR comes from a man over 45 who received an inactivated influenza vaccine. CDR3 residues: CSVEDGNRPYEQYF. In DNA, the CDR3 is TGCAGCGTTGAAGATGGGAACAGGCCCTACGAGCAGTACTTC.